This TCR beta chain is from a study of blood T cells in healthy people across ages. Study-level points and caveats: The percentage of naive T cells correlated strongly with TCR beta diversity. Researchers said unsorted PBMCs prevented a conclusive naive versus antigen-experienced comparison.

Turning to this clonotype: Antigen unknown.

Every participating donor contributed roughly 10 milliliters of peripheral blood through a draw. A J-beta primer mix and a sample-barcoded 5' primer were used in a second PCR of roughly 6 to 12 cycles. TCRdb used MiXCR to reprocess the 5' RACE reads, holding one entry per CDR3 protein. Among 1.5 million to 2 million distinct CDR3 sequences listed, about 35% were seen once. Unmatched junction bases numbered 4, after V lost 6 bases and J lost 0 bases. The CDR3 has 14 residues. Germline V gene sequence: CDR1 SNHLY, CDR2 FYNNEI. The V and J genes are TRBV2 and TRBJ1-2; 7 nucleotides agree with TRBD1. This sequence was found in a woman between 25 and 40 years old in good health. Sequenced material: blood. CDR3 bases: TGTGCCAGCAGGGAGCAGGGGGCTAACTATGGCTACACCTTC. Encoded protein: CASREQGANYGYTF.